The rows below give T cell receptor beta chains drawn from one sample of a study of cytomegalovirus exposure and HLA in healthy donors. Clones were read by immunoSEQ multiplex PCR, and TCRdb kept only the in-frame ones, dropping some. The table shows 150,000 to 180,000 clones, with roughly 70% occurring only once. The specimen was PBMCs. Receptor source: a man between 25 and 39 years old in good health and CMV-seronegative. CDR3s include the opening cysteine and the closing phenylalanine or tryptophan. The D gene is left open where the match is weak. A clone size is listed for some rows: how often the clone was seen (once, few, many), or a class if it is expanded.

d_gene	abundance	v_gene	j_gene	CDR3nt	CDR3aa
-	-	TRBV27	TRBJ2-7	TGTGCCAGCAGTTTGGAGCCCTTAGGAGAGCAGTACTTC	CASSLEPLGEQYF
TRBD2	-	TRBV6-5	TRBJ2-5	TGTGCCAGTCATGGGAGCGGGGGGTTTTCAGAGACCCAGTACTTC	CASHGSGGFSETQYF
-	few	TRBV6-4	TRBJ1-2	TGTGCCAGCAGTGAATTCCCCGGGACTCAAAATGGCTACACCTTC	CASSEFPGTQNGYTF
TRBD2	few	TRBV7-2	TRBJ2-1	TGTGCCACCGGACTAGCGGACAATGAGCAGTTCTTC	CATGLADNEQFF
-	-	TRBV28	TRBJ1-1	TGTGCCACCACGGGGGACCTGAACACTGAAGCTTTCTTT	CATTGDLNTEAFF
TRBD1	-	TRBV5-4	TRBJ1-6	TGTGCCAGCAGCTTGGCGGGACAGGGGCGGAATTCACCCCTCCACTTT	CASSLAGQGRNSPLHF
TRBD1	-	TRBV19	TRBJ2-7	TGTGCCAGTAGTACCGGACAGGGTGCAGAGCAGTACTTC	CASSTGQGAEQYF
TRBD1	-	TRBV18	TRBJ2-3	TGTGCCAGCTCACCTCAGGGGGCGAGGGATACGCAGTATTTT	CASSPQGARDTQYF
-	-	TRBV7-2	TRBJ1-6	TGTGCCAGCAGCTACAGGGTTTCCTATAATTCACCCCTCCACTTT	CASSYRVSYNSPLHF
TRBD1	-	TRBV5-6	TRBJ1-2	TGTGCCAGCAGCTTGGGGACAGGCGGCTACACCTTC	CASSLGTGGYTF
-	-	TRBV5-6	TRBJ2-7	TGTGCCAGCAGCTTTGGCACAGGATACTACGAGCAGTACTTC	CASSFGTGYYEQYF
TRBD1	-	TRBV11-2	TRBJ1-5	TGTGCCAGCAGCTTCGGGACAGGGGACGGCCAGCCCCAGCATTTT	CASSFGTGDGQPQHF
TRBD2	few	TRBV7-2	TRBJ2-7	TGTGCCAGCAGCGAAATAGCGGGGTTCTACGAGCAGTACTTC	CASSEIAGFYEQYF
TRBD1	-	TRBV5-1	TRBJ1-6	TGCGCCAGCAGCTCACAGGGGGCTGATTCACCCCTCAACTTT	CASSSQGADSPLNF
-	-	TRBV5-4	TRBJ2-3	TGTGCCAGCAGCTTGGGTCAGGGGGGAGGCACAGATACGCAGTATTTT	CASSLGQGGGTDTQYF
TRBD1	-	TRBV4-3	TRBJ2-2	TGCGCCAGCAGCCAGCGACAGGGGGTGGGAAAGCTGTTTTTT	CASSQRQGVGKLFF
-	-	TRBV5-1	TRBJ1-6	TGCGCCAGCAGCACCTCCGGGGTCAATTCACCCCTCCACTTT	CASSTSGVNSPLHF
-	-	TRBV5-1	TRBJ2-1	TGCGCCAGCAGCTTGGGGGTCGGGGGTAATTACAATGAGCAGTTCTTC	CASSLGVGGNYNEQFF
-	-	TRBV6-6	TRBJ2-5	TGTGCCAGCAGTTACGCGGTACAAGAGACCCAGTACTTC	CASSYAVQETQYF
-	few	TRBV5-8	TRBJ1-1	TGTGCCAGCAGCTTGGGAACAGGGTATGAAGCTTTCTTT	CASSLGTGYEAFF
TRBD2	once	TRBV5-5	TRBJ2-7	TGTGCCAGCAGCTCCACGGGACTAGCGGCGAGCGAGCAGTACTTC	CASSSTGLAASEQYF
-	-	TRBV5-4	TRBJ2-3	TGTGCCAGCAGCTTGCATAGCACAGATACGCAGTATTTT	CASSLHSTDTQYF
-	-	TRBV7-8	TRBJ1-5	TGTGCCAGCAGCTTATTTCCAGACTGGTTGCAGCCCCAGCATTTT	CASSLFPDWLQPQHF
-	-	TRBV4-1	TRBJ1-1	TGCGCCAGCAGCCAAGCTCTCGGGACACCTTTTGTTTCGAACACTGAAGCTTTCTTT	CASSQALGTPFVSNTEAFF
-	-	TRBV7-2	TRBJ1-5	TGTGCCAGCAGCTTATACGGCGGGCATCAGCCCCAGCATTTT	CASSLYGGHQPQHF
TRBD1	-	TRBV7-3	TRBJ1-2	TGTGCCAGCAGCTTAATTGGGGGACAGGGGTTTTTTGACTATGGCTACACCTTC	CASSLIGGQGFFDYGYTF
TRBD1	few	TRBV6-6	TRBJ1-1	TGTGCCAGCCCCCGGGACAGGGACGGAAACACTGAAGCTTTCTTT	CASPRDRDGNTEAFF
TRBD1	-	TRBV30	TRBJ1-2	TGTGCCTGGAGTGCAGACAGGGGACAGGGGGGCTACCCCTTC	CAWSADRGQGGYPF
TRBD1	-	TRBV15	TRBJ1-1	TGTGCCACCAGCAGGACAGGGGATGGGGAAGCTTTCTTT	CATSRTGDGEAFF
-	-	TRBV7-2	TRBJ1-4	TGTGCCAGCAGCTTATGGGGGGGTCAGGAAAAACTGTTTTTT	CASSLWGGQEKLFF
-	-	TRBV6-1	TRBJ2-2	TGTGCCAGCAGTGAAGGGCATTACACCGGGGAGCTGTTTTTT	CASSEGHYTGELFF
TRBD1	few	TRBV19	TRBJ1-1	TGTGCCAGTAGAGCTTCCGGGACAGGTCTTGGCACTGAAGCTTTCTTT	CASRASGTGLGTEAFF
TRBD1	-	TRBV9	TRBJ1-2	TGTGCCAGCAGCGCCGCCCCGGACAGGGGACTTGGCTACACCTTC	CASSAAPDRGLGYTF
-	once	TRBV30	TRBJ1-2	TGTGCCTGGAGTCCCCGGGAAGGAACTGTTAACTATGGCTACACCTTC	CAWSPREGTVNYGYTF
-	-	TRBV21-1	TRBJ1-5	TGTGCCAGCTCCTCAAGGGAACAGGGAAACCGAGGCGGGTCCCAGCATTTT	CASSSREQGNRGGSQHF
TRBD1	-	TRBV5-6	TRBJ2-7	TGTGCCAGCAGCTTCCGGGACAGTCCCTACGAGCAGTACTTC	CASSFRDSPYEQYF
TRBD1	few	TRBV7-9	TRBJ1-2	TGTGCCAGCAGCCCTCCCCGGACAGGGGGTGGCTACACCTTC	CASSPPRTGGGYTF
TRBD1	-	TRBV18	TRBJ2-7	TGTGCCAGCTCATGGGGACAGAGCTCCTACGAGCAGTACTTC	CASSWGQSSYEQYF
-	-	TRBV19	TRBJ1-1	TGTGCCAGTAGTATAGACCCGGGGTTCGACACTGAAGCTTTCTTT	CASSIDPGFDTEAFF
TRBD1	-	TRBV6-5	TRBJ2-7	TGTGCCAGCAGTTTGGGACAGGTGGAGTACTTC	CASSLGQVEYF
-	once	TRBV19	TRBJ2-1	TGTGCCAGTAGTATAGATCTACCAGGGAGGCCTCCAGATGAGCAGTTCTTC	CASSIDLPGRPPDEQFF
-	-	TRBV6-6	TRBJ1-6	TGTGCCAGCAGTTACCTGGGCAGGGATAATTCACCCCTCCACTTT	CASSYLGRDNSPLHF
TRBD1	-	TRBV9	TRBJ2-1	TGTGCCAGCAGCGTAGGCCCCCTTACAGGGGGATCCTACAATGAGCAGTTCTTC	CASSVGPLTGGSYNEQFF
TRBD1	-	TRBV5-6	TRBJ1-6	TGTGCCAGCAGCCGGGCAGGGGGACTGAATTCACCCCTCAACTTT	CASSRAGGLNSPLNF
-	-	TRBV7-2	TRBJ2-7	TGTGCCAGCAGCTTTGCAGGGTACTACGAGCAGTACTTC	CASSFAGYYEQYF
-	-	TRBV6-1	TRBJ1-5	TGTGCCAGCAGTCACGACATAAATCAGCCCCAGCATTTT	CASSHDINQPQHF
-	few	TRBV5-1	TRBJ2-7	TGCGCCAGCAGCTCACTAGGGTTGGCCGAGCAGTACTTC	CASSSLGLAEQYF
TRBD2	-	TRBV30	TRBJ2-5	TGTGCCTGGAGTGTACCCCCAGGCTGCTGGCGGGGGGGTTTGGGAGAGACCCAGTACTTC	CAWSVPPGCWRGGLGETQYF
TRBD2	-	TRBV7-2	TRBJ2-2	TGTGCCAGCAGCATTATGACGGGGGGGCTTACCGGGGAGCTGTTTTTT	CASSIMTGGLTGELFF
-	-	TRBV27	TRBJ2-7	TGTGCCAGCAGTTTATCGGGGGCCCCCGGGGTCTACGAGCAGTACTTC	CASSLSGAPGVYEQYF
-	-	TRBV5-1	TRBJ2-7	TGCGCCAGCAGCCCGGGGGCGGGGGCGACGTACGAGCAGTACTTC	CASSPGAGATYEQYF
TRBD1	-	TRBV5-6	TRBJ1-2	TGTGCCAGCAGCGCTTCTCAGGGGGCAAGCTATGGCTACACCTTC	CASSASQGASYGYTF
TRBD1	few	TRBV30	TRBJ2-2	TGTGCCTGGAGTGTACTAGGGTCAGGGGGCACCGGGGAGCTGTTTTTT	CAWSVLGSGGTGELFF